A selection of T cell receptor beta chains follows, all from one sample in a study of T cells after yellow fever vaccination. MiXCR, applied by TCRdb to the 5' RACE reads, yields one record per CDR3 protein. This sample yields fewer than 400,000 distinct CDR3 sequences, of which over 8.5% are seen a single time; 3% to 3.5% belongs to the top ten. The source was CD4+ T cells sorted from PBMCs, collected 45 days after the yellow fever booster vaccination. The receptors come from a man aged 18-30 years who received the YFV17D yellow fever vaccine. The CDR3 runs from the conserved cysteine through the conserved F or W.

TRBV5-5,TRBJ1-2,CASSLESAYGYTF
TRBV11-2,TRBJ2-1,CASNDGRNNEQFF
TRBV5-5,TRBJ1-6,CASRQGDDSPLHF
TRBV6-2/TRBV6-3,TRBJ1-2,CASSYVSGSSNYGYTF
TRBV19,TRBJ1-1,CASSIDKRVPEAFF
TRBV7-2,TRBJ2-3,CASSLRWGRTDTQYF
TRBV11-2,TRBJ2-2,CASSRLAGELFF
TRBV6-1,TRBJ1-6,CASSEQGQDNSPLHF
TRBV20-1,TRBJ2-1,CSARKGSSGGPNEQFF
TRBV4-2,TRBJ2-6,CASSQREGQRIYSGANVLTF
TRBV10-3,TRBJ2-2,CAVRERSGELFF
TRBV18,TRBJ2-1,CASSPQGNREQFF
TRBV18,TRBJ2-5,CASSPPVTKETQYF
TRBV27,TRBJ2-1,CASSLVASGGPLVGQFF
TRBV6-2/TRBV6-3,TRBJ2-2,CASSPTPGGNTGELFF
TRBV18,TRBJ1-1,CASAKGENTEAFF
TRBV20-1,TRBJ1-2,CSANGGYTF
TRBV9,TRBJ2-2,CASSGLGLGPGELFF
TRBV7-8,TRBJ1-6,CASSLGEVRALHF
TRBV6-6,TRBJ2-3,CASSYIRTSGNTDTQYF
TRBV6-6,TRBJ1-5,CASSQQINQPQHF
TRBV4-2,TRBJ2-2,CASSLRTGSGGASTGELFF
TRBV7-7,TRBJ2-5,CASSLDSETQYF
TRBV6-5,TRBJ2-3,CASSYEGSDTQYF
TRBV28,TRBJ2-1,CASSLLGQGHLFF
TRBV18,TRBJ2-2,CASSEVNTGELFF
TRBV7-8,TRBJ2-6,CASSARIGGVLTF
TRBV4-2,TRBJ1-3,CASSQDRGWENTIYF
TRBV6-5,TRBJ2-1,CASSPWTASSYNEQFF
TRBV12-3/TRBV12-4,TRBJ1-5,CASSFNGYQPQHF
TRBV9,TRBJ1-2,CASSAYRVFGYTF
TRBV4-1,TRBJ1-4,CASSQGRQSKEKLFF
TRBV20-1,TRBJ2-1,CSGLAGMAYNEQFF
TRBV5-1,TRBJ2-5,CASSFYVGGETQYF
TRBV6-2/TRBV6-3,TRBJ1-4,CASSFNRGGAELFF
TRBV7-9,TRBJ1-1,CASSSTGQTEAFF
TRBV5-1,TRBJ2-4,CASSWRDRDVDIQYF
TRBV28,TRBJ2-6,CASSLPGTGANVLTF
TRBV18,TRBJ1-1,CASSSLGQEGTEAFF
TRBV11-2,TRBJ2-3,CASSLGLASDTQYF
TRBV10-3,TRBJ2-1,CAITDSYNEQFF
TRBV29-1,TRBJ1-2,CSVGLGQGGYGYTF
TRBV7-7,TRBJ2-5,CASSLAGARYQETQYF
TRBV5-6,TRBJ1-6,CASRRGLTGESPLHF
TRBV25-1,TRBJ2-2,CASSTLAGRNTGELFF
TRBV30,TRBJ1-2,CAWSVSRVGGRATF
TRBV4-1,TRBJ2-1,CASSQGQGEWDSYNEQFF
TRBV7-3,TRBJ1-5,CASSLCQPQHF
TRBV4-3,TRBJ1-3,CASSQEPGANGNTIYF